The 10 T cell receptor beta chains listed next were all sequenced from one sample in a study of blood T cell repertoires in COVID-19. Sequencing used immunoSEQ multiplex PCR; TCRdb keeps in-frame clones, though not all of them. The data show under 200,000 clones, 85% to 95% seen once. The sequenced sample was peripheral blood. Every receptor here comes from a man aged 50-59 years with acute or convalescent COVID-19.

This clone came up a few times. The chain combines TRBV28 with TRBJ1-4; D is perhaps TRBD1 (5 bases). Trimming pared 2 bases from V and 8 bases from J, leaving 15 bases between. Germline assignment: CDR1 MDHEN and CDR2 SYDVKM. CDR3 length equals 15 residues. The CDR3 loop is CASSLLQGGEEKLFF. CDR3 nucleotide sequence: TGTGCCAGCAGTTTACTCCAGGGAGGAGAGGAAAAACTGTTTTTT.

The chain has TRBV6-6 and TRBJ2-7; TRBD2 matches 13 bases. The CDR3 extends over 14 amino acids. V shed 7 bases and J 6 bases; nucleotides not matched to a gene: 6. The V gene's germline CDR1 is MNHNY and CDR2 SVGAGI (reference sequence). The chain's CDR3 is CASKRTSGSLEQYF. The CDR3, as DNA: TGTGCCAGCAAGAGGACTAGCGGGAGTCTCGAGCAGTACTTC.

V gene TRBV2 combines with J gene TRBJ2-1, with 9 bases aligning to TRBD2. The V and J ends lost 3 bases and 9 bases, in that order; junction bases with no gene match: 6. The CDR3 has 14 amino acids. Per germline, CDR1 SNHLY and CDR2 FYNNEI. Here the CDR3 reads CASSELAGKLEQFF. CDR3 coding DNA: TGTGCCAGCAGTGAGCTAGCGGGGAAGCTTGAGCAGTTCTTC.

The V and J genes are TRBV4-2 and TRBJ1-2, with 10 nucleotides matching TRBD1. V lost 4 bases and J lost 6; bases outside the gene matches: 14. Germline CDR1 and CDR2: LGHNA and YNFKEQ. This CDR3 is built from 17 residues. Here the CDR3 DNA reads TGTGCCAGCAGCCGAGGGTGGGCGGGACAGGGGAACCATGGCTACACCTTC. Protein: CASSRGWAGQGNHGYTF.

The chain is built from TRBV9 and TRBJ1-2; D unresolved. Trimming cost V 4 bases and J 0 bases, with 19 bases left between them. Per the germline V gene, CDR1 is SGDLS and CDR2 is YYNGEE. This CDR3 region has 17 residues. The CDR3 here is CASSPSGRATPNYGYTF. CDR3 DNA: TGTGCCAGCAGCCCCAGCGGTCGGGCCACCCCTAACTATGGCTACACCTTC.

With regard to this clone: At the DNA level, this CDR3 is encoded by other sequences in the same sample as well. The V gene is TRBV19, the J gene TRBJ2-1; D perhaps matches TRBD1 (5 bases). V gave up 6 bases and J gave up 2 bases, with 8 bases separating them. Germline CDR1 and CDR2: LNHDA and SQIVND (reference sequence). The CDR3 length is 13 residues. In DNA form, the CDR3 reads TGTGCCAGTAGATCCAGGGCCTACAATGAGCAGTTCTTC. It specifies CASRSRAYNEQFF.

CDR3 DNA: TGTGCCAGCAGCCTCGGGGGAGGCAGAGGCACAGATACGCAGTATTTT. Residues: CASSLGGGRGTDTQYF. The rearrangement links TRBV5-4 to TRBJ2-3; a weak D match, TRBD2 (6 bases). The CDR3 has 16 amino acids. V gave up 4 bases and J gave up 1 base, with 16 bases separating them. Germline V lookup: CDR1 SGHNT, CDR2 YYREEE (reference sequence).

This clone has just a few counts. This chain links TRBV7-9 with TRBJ2-2; 12 nucleotides align to TRBD2. The CDR3 loop spans 15 amino acids. CDR1 is SEHNR and CDR2 is FQNEAQ in the germline V gene (reference sequence). For the CDR3, the DNA is TGTGCGCTAGAGACTAGCGGGAGACCCACCGGGGAGCTGTTTTTT. This gives the protein CALETSGRPTGELFF.

The chain is built from TRBV7-8 and TRBJ2-1; D is perhaps TRBD1 (6 bases). The CDR3 has 13 residues. Trimming cost V 5 bases and J 8 bases, with 13 bases left between them. Germline CDR1 is SGHVS and CDR2 is FQNEAQ. CDR3 bases: TGTGCCAGCAGCCCAAGGGGGTCACATGAGCAGTTCTTC. Protein: CASSPRGSHEQFF. Full variable domain (missing parts from reference TRBV7-8 and TRBJ2-1): GAGVSQSPRYKVAKRGQDVALRCDPISGHVSLFWYQQALGQGPEFLTYFQNEAQLDKSGLPSDRFFAERPEGSVSTLKIQRTQQEDSAVYLCASSPRGSHEQFFGPGTRLTVL.

Note on this clone: This CDR3 is also generated by other DNA sequences in the sample. The V and J genes are TRBV7-3 and TRBJ2-6; 8 bases agree with TRBD1. This CDR3 has 15 amino acids. The germline gives CDR1 SGHTA, CDR2 FQGTGA. The trim removed 4 bases at V and 2 bases at J, leaving 1 base unmatched. CDR3 sequence: CASSSQGAGANVLTF. CDR3 coding DNA: TGTGCCAGCAGCTCACAGGGGGCTGGGGCCAACGTCCTGACTTTC.